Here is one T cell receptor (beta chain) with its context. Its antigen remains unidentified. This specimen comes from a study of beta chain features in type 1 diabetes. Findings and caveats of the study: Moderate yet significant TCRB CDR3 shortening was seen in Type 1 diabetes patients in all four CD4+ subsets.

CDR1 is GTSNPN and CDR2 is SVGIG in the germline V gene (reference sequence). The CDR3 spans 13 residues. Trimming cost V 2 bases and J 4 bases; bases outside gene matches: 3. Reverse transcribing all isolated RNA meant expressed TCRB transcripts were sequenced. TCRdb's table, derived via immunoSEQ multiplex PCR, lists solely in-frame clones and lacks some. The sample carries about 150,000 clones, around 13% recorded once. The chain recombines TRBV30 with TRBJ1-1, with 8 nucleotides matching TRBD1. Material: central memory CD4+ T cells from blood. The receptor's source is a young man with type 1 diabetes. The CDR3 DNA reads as TGTGCCTGGAGTTACGGACAGGGCACTGAAGCTTTCTTT. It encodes CAWSYGQGTEAFF.